This TCR beta chain was captured by sequencing in a study of blood T cells in healthy people across ages. Whole-study findings and limits: Estimates of total diversity, which came from one million sequenced T cells, were considered to be underestimates.

The use of a sample-barcoded 5' primer and a J-beta primer mix characterized a second PCR of roughly 7 to 11 cycles. Template switching added a 12-random-nucleotide identifier to every cDNA molecule. Via MiXCR, TCRdb re-called the 5' RACE reads, giving one row per CDR3 protein. This table holds about 780,000 distinct CDR3 sequences, 20% to 30% found once. CDR1 is DFQATT, CDR2 SNEGSKA, per germline (reference sequence). There are 15 residues in the CDR3. V shed 3 bases and J 1 base; nucleotides not matched to a gene: 3. Comment on this clonotype: Its specificity is not known.

The same data also contributed to another study, on T cells of mothers and their children. That work contributes: It was found that thymic selection shapes TCR recombination output similarly in related and unrelated pairs.

This receptor was taken from a boy aged 5-17 years in good health. This chain links TRBV20-1 with TRBJ2-5; 12 nucleotides line up with TRBD2. The specimen was blood. The CDR3 DNA reads TGCAGTGCTAGCCTAGCGGGGGGGGTCCAAGAGACCCAGTACTTC. The encoded protein is CSASLAGGVQETQYF.